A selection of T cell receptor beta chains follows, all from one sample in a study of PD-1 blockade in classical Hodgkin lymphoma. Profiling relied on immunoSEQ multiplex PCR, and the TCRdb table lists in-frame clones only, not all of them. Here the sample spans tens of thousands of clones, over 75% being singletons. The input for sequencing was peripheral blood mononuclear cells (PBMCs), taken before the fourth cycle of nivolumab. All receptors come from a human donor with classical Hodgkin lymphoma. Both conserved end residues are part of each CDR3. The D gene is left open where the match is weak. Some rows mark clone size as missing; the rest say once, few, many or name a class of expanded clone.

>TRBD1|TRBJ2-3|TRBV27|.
TGTGCCAGCAGCCACAGGGGAGACACAGATACGCGGTATTTT
CASSHRGDTDTRYF
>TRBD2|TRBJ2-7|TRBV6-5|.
TGTGCCAGCAGTTACTCGACGGGGGGGGCGGGCGAGCAGTACTTC
CASSYSTGGAGEQYF
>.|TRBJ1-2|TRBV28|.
TGTGCCAGCAGTTTTGTCAGTTATAACTATGGCTACACCTTC
CASSFVSYNYGYTF
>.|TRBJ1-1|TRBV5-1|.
TGCGCCAGCAGCTTGAGTGGCAGATGGGGGGACACTGAAGCTTTCTTT
CASSLSGRWGDTEAFF
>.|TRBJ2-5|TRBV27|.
TGTGCCAGCAGTTTTAGGCGGGGACAAGAGACCCAGTACTTC
CASSFRRGQETQYF
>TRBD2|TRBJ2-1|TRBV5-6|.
TGTGCCAGCAGCTTGATCCTAGCGGGGGTGGGGTTGGACAATGAGCAGTTCTTC
CASSLILAGVGLDNEQFF
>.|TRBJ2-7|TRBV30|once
TGTGCCTGGACCCCAGGGAGCTCCTACGAGCAGTACTTC
CAWTPGSSYEQYF
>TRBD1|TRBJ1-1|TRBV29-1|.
TGCAGCGTTGACAGGGGGCGTCGGGACACTGAAGCTTTCTTT
CSVDRGRRDTEAFF
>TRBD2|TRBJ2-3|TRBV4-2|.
TGTGCCAGCAGCCAAGTGATCGGGACTAGCGGGAGTTACACGCAGTATTTT
CASSQVIGTSGSYTQYF
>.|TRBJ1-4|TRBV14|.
TGTGCCAGCAGCCAAGATTGGGGGCCTCGAGAAAAACTGTTTTTT
CASSQDWGPREKLFF
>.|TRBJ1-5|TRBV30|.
TGTGCCTGGTCGGCGGGGGCCAATCAGCCCCAGCATTTT
CAWSAGANQPQHF
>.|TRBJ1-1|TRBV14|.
TGTGCCAGCAGCACGACCATGAACACTGAAGCTTTCTTT
CASSTTMNTEAFF
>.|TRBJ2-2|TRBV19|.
TGTGCCAGTACGTCAGAAGGGGGTTACACCGGGGAGCTGTTTTTT
CASTSEGGYTGELFF
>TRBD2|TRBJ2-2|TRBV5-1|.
TGCGCCAGCCCGGGAGGGCCTAGGGGCGGGGAGCTGTTTTTT
CASPGGPRGGELFF
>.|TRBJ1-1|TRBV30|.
TGTGCCTGGAGTCCAGGGAGGGAGTTCAGCCCTGAAGCTTTCTTT
CAWSPGREFSPEAFF
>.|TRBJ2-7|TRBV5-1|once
TGCGCCAGCAGCTTAAGGGGGGCCGGGGGCTCCTACGAGCAGTACTTC
CASSLRGAGGSYEQYF
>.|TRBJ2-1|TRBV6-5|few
TGTGCCAGCAGTTACTCAGTTTTGAACGAGCAGTTCTTC
CASSYSVLNEQFF
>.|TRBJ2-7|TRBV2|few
TGTGCCAGCAGGGGTATTAGTCCGGATGGGGAGCAGTACTTC
CASRGISPDGEQYF
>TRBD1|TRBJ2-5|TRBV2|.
TGTGCCAGCAGGCGTCCCGGGACAGTCAAGGAGACCCAGTACTTC
CASRRPGTVKETQYF
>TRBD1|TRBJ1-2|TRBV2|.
TGTGCCAGCTTCACCGTGGACAGGGGGCTGCGTGGCTACACCTTC
CASFTVDRGLRGYTF
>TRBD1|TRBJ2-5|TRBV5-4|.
TGTGCCAGCAGCCTGGAGGCGACAGGGGATGAGACCCAGTACTTC
CASSLEATGDETQYF
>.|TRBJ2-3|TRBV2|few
TGTGCCAGCAGCAGGGGACACACAGATACGCAGTATTTT
CASSRGHTDTQYF
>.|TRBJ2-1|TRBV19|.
TGTGCCAGTAAGAGGGGGTCCTACAATGAGCAGTTCTTC
CASKRGSYNEQFF
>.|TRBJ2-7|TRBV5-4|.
TGTGCCAGCAGCTTGGCAGGATTCTACGAGCAGTACTTC
CASSLAGFYEQYF
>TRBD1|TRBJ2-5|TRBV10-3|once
TGTGCCATCGAGGACAGGGGTAAAGAGACCCAGTACTTC
CAIEDRGKETQYF
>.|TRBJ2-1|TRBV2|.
TGTGCCAGCAGAATACATCACTCGGGGCAGTTCTTC
CASRIHHSGQFF
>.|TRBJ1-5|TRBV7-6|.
TGTGCCAGCAGCTTATCAGATAATCAGCCCCAGCATTTT
CASSLSDNQPQHF
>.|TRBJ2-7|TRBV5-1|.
TGCGCCAGCAGCTTGGATCCCGATTCCTACGAGCAGTACTTC
CASSLDPDSYEQYF
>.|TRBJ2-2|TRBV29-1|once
TGCAGCGTTGACAGCCCGAACACCGGGGAGCTGTTTTTT
CSVDSPNTGELFF
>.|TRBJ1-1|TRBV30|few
TGTGCCTCCAAATCCGGGATCATGAACACTGAAGCTTTCTTT
CASKSGIMNTEAFF
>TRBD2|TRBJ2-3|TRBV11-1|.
TGTGCCAGCAGCTTAATTAGCGGGGACACAGATACGCAGTATTTT
CASSLISGDTDTQYF
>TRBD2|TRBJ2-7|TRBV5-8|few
TGTGCCAGCCGCCCGCGGCGGGGGGCCTACGAGCAGTACTTC
CASRPRRGAYEQYF
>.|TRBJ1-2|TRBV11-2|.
TGTGCCAGCAGCTTATCATACTTTAACTATGGCTACACCTTC
CASSLSYFNYGYTF